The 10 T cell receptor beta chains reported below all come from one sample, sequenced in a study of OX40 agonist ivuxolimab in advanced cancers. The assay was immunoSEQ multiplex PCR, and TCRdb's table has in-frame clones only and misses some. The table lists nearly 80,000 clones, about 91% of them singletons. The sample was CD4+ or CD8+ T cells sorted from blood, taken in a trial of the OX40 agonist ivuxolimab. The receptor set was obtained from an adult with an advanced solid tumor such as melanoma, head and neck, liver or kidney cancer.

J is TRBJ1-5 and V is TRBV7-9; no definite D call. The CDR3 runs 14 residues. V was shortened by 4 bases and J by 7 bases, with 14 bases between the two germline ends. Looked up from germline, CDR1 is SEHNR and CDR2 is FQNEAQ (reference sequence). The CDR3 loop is CASSSIEAWQPQHF. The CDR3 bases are TGTGCCAGCAGCTCCATAGAGGCATGGCAGCCCCAGCATTTT.

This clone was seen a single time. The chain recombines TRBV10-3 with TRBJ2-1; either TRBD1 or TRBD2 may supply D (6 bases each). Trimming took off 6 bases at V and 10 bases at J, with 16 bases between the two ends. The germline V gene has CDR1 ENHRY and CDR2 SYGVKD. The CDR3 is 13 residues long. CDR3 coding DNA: TGTGCCATCAGCCCGGGCCAAGGGGGGGAGCAGTTCTTC. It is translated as CAISPGQGGEQFF.

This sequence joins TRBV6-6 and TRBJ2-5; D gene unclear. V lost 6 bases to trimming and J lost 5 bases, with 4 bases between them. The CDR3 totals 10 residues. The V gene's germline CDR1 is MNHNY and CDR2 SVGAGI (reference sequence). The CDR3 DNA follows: TGTGCCAGCAGACGGGAGACCCAGTACTTC. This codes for CASRRETQYF.

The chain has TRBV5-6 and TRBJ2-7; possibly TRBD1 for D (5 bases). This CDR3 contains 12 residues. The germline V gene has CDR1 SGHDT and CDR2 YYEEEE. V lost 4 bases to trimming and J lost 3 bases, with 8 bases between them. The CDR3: CASSQTVYEQYF. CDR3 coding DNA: TGTGCCAGCAGCCAGACAGTCTACGAGCAGTACTTC.

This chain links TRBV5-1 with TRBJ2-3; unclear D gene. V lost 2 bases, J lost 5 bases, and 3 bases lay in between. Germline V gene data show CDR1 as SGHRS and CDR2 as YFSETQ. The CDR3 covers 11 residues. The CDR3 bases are TGCGCCAGCAGCTTACAAGATACGCAGTATTTT. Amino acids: CASSLQDTQYF.

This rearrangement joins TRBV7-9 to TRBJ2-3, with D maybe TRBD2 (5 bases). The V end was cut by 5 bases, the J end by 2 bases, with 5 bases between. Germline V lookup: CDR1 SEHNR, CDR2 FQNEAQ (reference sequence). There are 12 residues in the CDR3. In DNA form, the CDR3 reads TGTGCCAGCAGCCGGGACACAGATACGCAGTATTTT. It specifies CASSRDTDTQYF.

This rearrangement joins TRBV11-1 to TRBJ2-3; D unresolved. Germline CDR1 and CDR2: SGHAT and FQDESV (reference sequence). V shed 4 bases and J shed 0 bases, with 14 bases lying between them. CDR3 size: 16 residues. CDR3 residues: CASSYPLGTSTDTQYF. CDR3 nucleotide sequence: TGTGCCAGCAGCTATCCGCTAGGTACAAGCACAGATACGCAGTATTTT.

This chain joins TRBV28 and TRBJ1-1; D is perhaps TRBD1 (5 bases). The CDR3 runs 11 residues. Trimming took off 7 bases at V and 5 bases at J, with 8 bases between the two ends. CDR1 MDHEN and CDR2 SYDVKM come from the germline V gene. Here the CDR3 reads CASTQGTEAFF. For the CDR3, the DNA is TGTGCCAGCACCCAGGGTACTGAAGCTTTCTTT.

The CDR3, as DNA: TGTGCCAGCTCAAATGGAGGATCCAATCAGCCCCAGCATTTT. Amino acid sequence: CASSNGGSNQPQHF. The chain employs TRBV18 and TRBJ1-5; D is uncertain. Germline CDR1 and CDR2: KGHSH and LQKENI. Trimming left V 5 bases short and J 3 bases short, with 11 bases between. The CDR3 spans 14 residues.

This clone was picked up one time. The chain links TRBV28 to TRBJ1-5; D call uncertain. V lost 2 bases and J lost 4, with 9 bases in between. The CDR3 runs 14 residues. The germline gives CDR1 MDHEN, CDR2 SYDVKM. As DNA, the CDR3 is TGTGCCAGCAGTTTAGGGTCGGTGAATCAGCCCCAGCATTTT. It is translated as CASSLGSVNQPQHF.